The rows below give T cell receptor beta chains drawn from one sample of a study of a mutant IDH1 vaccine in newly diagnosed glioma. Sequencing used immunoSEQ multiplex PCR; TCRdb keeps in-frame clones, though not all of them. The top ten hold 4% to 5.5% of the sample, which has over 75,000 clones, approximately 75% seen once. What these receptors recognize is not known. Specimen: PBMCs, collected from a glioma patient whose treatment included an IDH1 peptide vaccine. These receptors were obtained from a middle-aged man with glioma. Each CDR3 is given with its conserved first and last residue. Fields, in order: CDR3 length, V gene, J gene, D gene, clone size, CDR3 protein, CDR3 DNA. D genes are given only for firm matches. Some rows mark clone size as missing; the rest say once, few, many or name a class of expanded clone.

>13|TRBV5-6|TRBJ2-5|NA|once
CASSLDVKETQYF
TGTGCCAGCAGCTTAGACGTGAAAGAGACCCAGTACTTC
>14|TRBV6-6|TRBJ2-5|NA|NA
CASRTASREETQYF
TGTGCCAGCAGGACAGCCTCCCGGGAGGAGACCCAGTACTTC
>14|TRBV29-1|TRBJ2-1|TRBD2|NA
CSARLAGGYNEQFF
TGCAGCGCTCGACTAGCGGGAGGGTACAATGAGCAGTTCTTC
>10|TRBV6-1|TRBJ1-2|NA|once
CASYSLGYTF
TGTGCCAGTTACTCATTGGGCTACACCTTC
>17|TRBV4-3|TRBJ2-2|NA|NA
CASSQARGRANTGELFF
TGCGCCAGCAGCCAAGCTCGGGGCAGGGCGAACACCGGGGAGCTGTTTTTT
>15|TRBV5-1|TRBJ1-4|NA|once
CASSPVEAYNEKLFF
TGCGCCAGCAGCCCGGTGGAAGCCTATAATGAAAAACTGTTTTTT
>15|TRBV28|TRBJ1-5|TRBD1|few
CASSPPGQSNQPQHF
TGTGCCAGCAGTCCCCCGGGACAGAGCAATCAGCCCCAGCATTTT
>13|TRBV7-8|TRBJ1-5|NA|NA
CASSLGRNQPQHF
TGTGCCAGCAGCTTGGGAAGGAATCAGCCCCAGCATTTT
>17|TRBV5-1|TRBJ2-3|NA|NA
CASHRPEGGFDTDTQYF
TGCGCCAGCCATCGGCCCGAGGGGGGCTTCGACACAGATACGCAGTATTTT
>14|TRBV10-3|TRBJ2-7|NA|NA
CASQWEGHAYEQYF
TGTGCCTCCCAATGGGAGGGACATGCCTACGAGCAGTACTTC
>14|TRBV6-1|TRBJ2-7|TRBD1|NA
CAIERGLASYEQYF
TGTGCCATCGAGAGGGGGCTAGCATCCTACGAGCAGTACTTC
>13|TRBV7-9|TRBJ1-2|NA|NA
CASSLGSSYGYTF
TGTGCCAGCAGCTTGGGCAGCTCCTATGGCTACACCTTC
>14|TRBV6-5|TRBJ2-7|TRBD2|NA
CASSYLREVSEQYF
TGTGCCAGCAGTTACTTGCGGGAGGTTAGCGAGCAGTACTTC
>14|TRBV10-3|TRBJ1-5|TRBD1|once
CAISGQGVNQPQHF
TGTGCCATCAGTGGACAGGGGGTCAATCAGCCCCAGCATTTT
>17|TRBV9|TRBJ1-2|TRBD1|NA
CASSPMEWTGGDGGYTF
TGTGCCAGCAGCCCGATGGAGTGGACAGGGGGCGATGGTGGCTACACCTTC
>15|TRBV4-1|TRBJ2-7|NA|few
CASSRSGASSYEQYF
TGCGCCAGCAGCCGGTCCGGGGCAAGCTCCTACGAGCAGTACTTC
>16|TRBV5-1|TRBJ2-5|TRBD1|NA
CASSWGTGYSQETQYF
TGCGCCAGCAGCTGGGGGACAGGGTACAGCCAAGAGACCCAGTACTTC
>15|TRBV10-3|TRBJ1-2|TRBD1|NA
CAISEGRGGADGYTF
TGTGCCATCAGTGAGGGGAGAGGGGGCGCTGATGGCTACACCTTC
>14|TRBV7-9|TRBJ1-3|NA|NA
CASSFGVSGNTIYF
TGTGCCAGCAGCTTCGGGGTTTCTGGAAACACCATATATTTT
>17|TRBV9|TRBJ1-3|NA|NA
CASSDPGDLVLGNTIYF
TGTGCCAGCAGCGATCCGGGAGATCTAGTGCTAGGAAACACCATATATTTT
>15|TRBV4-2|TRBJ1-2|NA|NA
CASSQEVGANYGYTF
TGTGCCAGCAGCCAAGAAGTTGGGGCTAACTATGGCTACACCTTC
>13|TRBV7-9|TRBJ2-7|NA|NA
CASSLALSYEQYF
TGTGCCAGCAGCTTAGCGTTATCCTACGAGCAGTACTTC
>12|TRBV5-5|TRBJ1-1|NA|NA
CASSLVYTEAFF
TGTGCCAGCAGCTTGGTGTACACTGAAGCTTTCTTT
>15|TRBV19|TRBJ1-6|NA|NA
CASSMKDSYNSPLHF
TGTGCCAGTAGTATGAAGGACAGTTATAATTCACCCCTCCACTTT
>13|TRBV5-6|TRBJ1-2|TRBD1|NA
CASSFTGDYGYTF
TGTGCCAGCAGCTTCACAGGGGACTATGGCTACACCTTC
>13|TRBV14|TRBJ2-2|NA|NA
CASSQRRLGELFF
TGTGCCAGCAGCCAACGTCGTCTAGGGGAGCTGTTTTTT
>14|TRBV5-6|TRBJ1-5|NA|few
CASSLGSSNQPQHF
TGTGCCAGCAGCTTGGGCAGTAGTAATCAGCCCCAGCATTTT
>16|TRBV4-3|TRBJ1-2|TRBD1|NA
CASSQEGLTGGDGYTF
TGCGCCAGCAGCCAAGAGGGGCTTACAGGGGGCGATGGCTACACCTTC
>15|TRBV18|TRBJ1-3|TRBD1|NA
CASSWTGSSGNTIYF
TGTGCCAGCTCATGGACAGGGAGCTCTGGAAACACCATATATTTT
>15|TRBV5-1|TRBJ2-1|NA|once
CASSLGPGVRDEQFF
TGCGCCAGCAGCTTGGGGCCAGGGGTGAGGGATGAGCAGTTCTTC
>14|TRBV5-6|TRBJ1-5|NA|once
CASSPGGGNQPQHF
TGTGCCAGCAGCCCCGGGGGGGGCAATCAGCCCCAGCATTTT
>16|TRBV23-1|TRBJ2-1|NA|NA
CASSQSVRGRINEQFF
TGCGCCAGCAGTCAATCCGTCCGCGGTAGGATTAATGAGCAGTTCTTC
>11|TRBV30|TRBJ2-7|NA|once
CAWSDNYEQYF
TGTGCCTGGAGTGATAACTACGAGCAGTACTTC
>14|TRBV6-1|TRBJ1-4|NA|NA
CASSMAAGYEKLFF
TGTGCCAGCAGCATGGCGGCCGGTTATGAAAAACTGTTTTTT
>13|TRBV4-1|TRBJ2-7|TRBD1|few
CASGGDRGYEQYF
TGCGCCAGCGGCGGAGACAGGGGCTACGAGCAGTACTTC
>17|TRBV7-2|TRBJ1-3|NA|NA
CASSFAPGSGLGNTIYF
TGTGCCAGCAGCTTTGCCCCAGGATCGGGGTTGGGGAACACCATATATTTT
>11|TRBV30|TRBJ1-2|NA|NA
CAFPDGRGYTF
TGTGCCTTCCCGGACGGCCGCGGCTACACCTTC
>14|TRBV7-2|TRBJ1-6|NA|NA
CASSYLGGGSPLHF
TGTGCCAGCAGCTACTTAGGGGGGGGTTCACCCCTCCACTTT
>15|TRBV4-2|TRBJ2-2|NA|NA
CASSQASWNTGELFF
TGTGCCAGCAGCCAAGCCTCGTGGAACACCGGGGAGCTGTTTTTT
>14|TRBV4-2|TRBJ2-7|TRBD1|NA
CASSQDLNRGEQYF
TGTGCCAGCAGCCAAGATTTAAACAGGGGCGAGCAGTACTTC
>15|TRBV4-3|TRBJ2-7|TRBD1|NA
CASSQGQGVPYEQYF
TGCGCCAGCAGCCAGGGACAGGGGGTCCCCTACGAGCAGTACTTC
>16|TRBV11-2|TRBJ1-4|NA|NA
CASSPFSRSTNEKLFF
TGTGCCAGCAGCCCATTCTCAAGGTCAACTAATGAAAAACTGTTTTTT
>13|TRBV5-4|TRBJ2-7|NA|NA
CASSGADTYEQYF
TGTGCCAGCAGTGGAGCGGATACCTACGAGCAGTACTTC
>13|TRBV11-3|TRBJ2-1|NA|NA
CASSLVNGGEQFF
TGTGCCAGCAGCTTAGTCAATGGAGGTGAGCAGTTCTTC
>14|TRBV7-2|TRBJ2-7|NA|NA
CASSNRDGAYEQYF
TGTGCCAGCAGCAACCGGGACGGGGCCTACGAGCAGTACTTC
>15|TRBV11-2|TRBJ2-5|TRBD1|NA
CASSLGPGRGETQYF
TGTGCCAGCAGCTTAGGCCCGGGCAGGGGGGAGACCCAGTACTTC
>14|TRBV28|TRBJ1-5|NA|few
CASSFPISNQPQHF
TGTGCCAGCAGTTTCCCCATCAGCAATCAGCCCCAGCATTTT
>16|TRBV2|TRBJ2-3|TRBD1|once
CASRPTGGLGTDTQYF
TGTGCCAGCAGGCCTACAGGGGGCTTGGGCACAGATACGCAGTATTTT
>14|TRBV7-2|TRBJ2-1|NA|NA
CASSLALYPNEQFF
TGTGCCAGCAGCTTAGCGTTGTATCCCAATGAGCAGTTCTTC
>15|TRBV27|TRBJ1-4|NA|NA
CASSWRPTANEKLFF
TGTGCCAGCAGTTGGCGCCCGACAGCTAATGAAAAACTGTTTTTT
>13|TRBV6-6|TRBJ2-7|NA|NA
CASSFGEDYEQYF
TGTGCCAGCAGTTTCGGGGAGGACTACGAGCAGTACTTC
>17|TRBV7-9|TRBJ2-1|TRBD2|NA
CASSPRLLAGVFNEQFF
TGTGCCAGCAGCCCACGGCTACTAGCGGGAGTGTTTAATGAGCAGTTCTTC
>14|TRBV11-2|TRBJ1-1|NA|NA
CASSLGPTRPEAFF
TGTGCCAGCAGCTTAGGCCCTACGAGGCCTGAAGCTTTCTTT